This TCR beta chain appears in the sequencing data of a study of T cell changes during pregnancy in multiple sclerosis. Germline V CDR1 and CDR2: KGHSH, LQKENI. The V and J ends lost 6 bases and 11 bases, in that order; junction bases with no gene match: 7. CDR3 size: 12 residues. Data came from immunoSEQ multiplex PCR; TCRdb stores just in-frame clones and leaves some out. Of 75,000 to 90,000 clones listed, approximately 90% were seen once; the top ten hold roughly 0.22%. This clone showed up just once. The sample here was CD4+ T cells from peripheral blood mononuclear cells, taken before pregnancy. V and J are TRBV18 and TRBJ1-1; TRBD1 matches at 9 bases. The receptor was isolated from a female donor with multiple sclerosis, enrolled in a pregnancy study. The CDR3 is CASSRDRVMAFF. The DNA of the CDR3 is TGTGCCAGCTCGCGGGACAGGGTAATGGCTTTCTTT.